The clone carrying this T cell receptor beta chain was counted many times. These data come from a study of regulatory T cells in long-lasting Graves disease. The authors built TCR beta libraries using iRepertoire HTBI primers and Arm-PCR of CDR3 regions. TCRdb recomputed calls from the multiplex PCR reads with MiXCR, one row per CDR3 protein. The table includes about 460,000 distinct CDR3 sequences, approximately 14% detected once. The sample's time point: newly diagnosed GD, antithyroid drugs for less than 3 months. With RNA extracted from PBMCs as input, the TCR library was made. Patients came through an endocrinology department, and that department was in Xi'an, China. Each patient gave approximately 9.2 milliliters of EDTA-anticoagulated peripheral blood. This CDR3 spans 14 amino acids. CDR1 and CDR2 from the germline V gene are SGHRS and YFSETQ. Trimming removed 2 bases at V and 6 bases at J, with 14 bases between.

Separately, the same data were catalogued under a study of T cells in Graves' hyperthyroidism and ophthalmopathy. In that study: In the first-round RT-PCR of the TCR CDR3, the HTBI primer set was used.

The sequence came from a woman between 45 and 60 years old with Graves disease. The sample in question was peripheral blood mononuclear cells (PBMCs), obtained at new diagnosis, from a patient treated with antithyroid drugs. The V and J genes are TRBV5-1 and TRBJ1-2; D might be TRBD1 (5 bases). In nucleotides, the CDR3 is TGCGCCAGCAGCTTATCGGGGGTAGTTCATGGCTACACCTTC. Protein sequence: CASSLSGVVHGYTF.